Below, 28 T cell receptor delta chains from the same sample are listed, as sequenced in a study of gamma-delta chains in newborns, infants, children (dated by TCRdb to about 2019). The listed sequencing device is Illumina MiSeq. Via CATT, TCRdb reprocessed the public reads, and rows with identical DNA were then joined. This sample holds several thousand delta-chain clones; under 1.5% were observed only once. The ten largest make up around a fifth of the sample. Material for sequencing was blood. The receptors were sampled from a child who was a newborn, infant or young child, either healthy, febrile or measles-vaccinated (not recorded which).

This clone turned up a few times. At one end, the junction sequence differs from germline, possibly due to a read error. Other DNA variants within this sample encode the same CDR3. V and J are TRDV2 and TRDJ3; no clear D. The CDR3 length is 19 residues. Germline assignment: CDR1 GEAIGNYY and CDR2 EKD. The CDR3 bases are TGTGCCTGCGACACCGCGGATGGCCAAAGCTCCTGGGACACCCGACAGATGTTTTTC. Protein: CACDTADGQSSWDTRQMFF.

This clone was seen a handful of times. TCRdb shows a much larger clone's protein in place of this DNA's translation, and the two differ at residue 11, likely through a read error; the protein shown is translated from the DNA. This sequence joins TRDV2 and TRDJ3; 9 bases match TRDD3. The germline CDR1 and CDR2 sequences are GEAIGNYY and EKD. This CDR3 is 21 amino acids long. With V trimmed by 0 bases and J by 0 bases, 11 bases remained unmatched. DNA of the CDR3: TGTGCCTGTGACACCGGGGGACTGGGGGAGAAAAGCTCCTGGGACACCCGACAGATGTTTTTC. This translates into CACDTGGLGEKSSWDTRQMFF.

Remarks on this clone: A far larger clone is just one base off, so this is likely a read error. Other DNA sequences from this sample encode an identical CDR3 as well. V is TRDV2 and J is TRDJ3, with D maybe TRDD3 (5 bases). Looked up from germline, CDR1 is GEAIGNYY and CDR2 is EKD. The CDR3 runs 14 residues. The CDR3 DNA follows: TGTGCCTGTGACAGCTCCTGGGACACCCGGCAGATGTTTTTC. This encodes CACDSSWDTRQMFF.

This clone was counted between two and nine times. The protein recorded in TCRdb matches a much larger clone and deviates from this DNA's translation at residues 14 and 18, suggesting a read error; the protein here is obtained by translating the DNA. The chain has TRDV2 and TRDJ3, with a possible D match to TRDD3 (6 bases). Per germline, CDR1 GEAIGNYY and CDR2 EKD. The CDR3 contains 20 residues. The CDR3 protein is CACDPILLDTSSWYTRQIFF. CDR3 sequence (DNA): TGTGCCTGTGACCCGATACTACTGGATACTAGCTCCTGGTACACCCGACAGATTTTTTTC.

This clone was detected only a few times. The amino acid sequence in TCRdb belongs to a much larger clone and departs from this DNA's translation at residue 8, likely a sequencing read error; the sequence shown is translated from the DNA. The DNA of the CDR3 is TGTGCCTGTGACACCGTGGGGAATACTTTGACAGCACAACTCTTCTTT. It specifies CACDTVGNTLTAQLFF. The rearrangement links TRDV2 to TRDJ2, with a weak D call TRDD3 (5 bases). The CDR3 is 16 amino acids. The V gene lost 0 bases and the J gene lost 0 bases, with 10 bases spanning the gap. Per the germline V gene, CDR1 is GEAIGNYY and CDR2 is EKD.

This clone was detected a few times. An end of the junction does not agree with germline; a read error may underlie this. J is TRDJ3 and V is TRDV2, with 7 positions matching TRDD3. The CDR3 is 17 residues long. Looked up from germline, CDR1 is GEAIGNYY and CDR2 is EKD. In DNA, the CDR3 is TGTGCCTGTGACCTACTGGGGAACCCCTGGGACGCCCGACAGATGTTTTTC. Its protein is CACDLLGNPWDARQMFF.

The sample holds a few counts of this clone. This likely reflects a read error, since a far larger clone is one base away. The chain combines TRDV2 with TRDJ3; 7 bases are shared with TRDD3. V gave up 3 bases and J gave up 0 bases; unmatched junction bases: 22. CDR1 and CDR2 from the germline V gene are GEAIGNYY and EKD. The CDR3 loop spans 23 amino acids. The CDR3 DNA sequence: TGTGCCTGTGACGCGATCATTACTGGGGCTCTGAGGAAGAGCTCCTGGGACACCCGACAGATGTTTTTC. Its protein is CACDAIITGALRKSSWDTRQMFF.

The chain has TRDV1 and TRDJ1, with 12 bases fitting TRDD3. With V trimmed by 5 bases and J by 0 bases, 13 bases remained unmatched. Germline assignment: CDR1 TSWWSYY and CDR2 QGS. This CDR3 has 19 amino acids. The CDR3 is CALGPNFAGGYGYTDKLIF. For the CDR3, the DNA is TGTGCTCTTGGGCCGAACTTCGCTGGGGGATACGGGTACACCGATAAACTCATCTTT.

Points on this clone: TCRdb's protein for this DNA is that of a much larger clone and differs from the translation at residue 8, likely a read error; the protein shown is the DNA translation. The chain recombines TRDV2 with TRDJ4; TRDD3 matches at 10 bases. Per germline, CDR1 GEAIGNYY and CDR2 EKD. V dropped 2 bases and J dropped 0; count of bases not matched to a gene: 2. This CDR3 region has 14 residues. Here the CDR3 reads CACDNWGMPRPLIF. The DNA for the CDR3 is TGTGCCTGTGACAACTGGGGGATGCCCAGACCCCTGATCTTT.

Worth noting for this clone: TCRdb has a much larger clone's protein, which differs at residue 4 from the translation of this DNA, likely because of a read error; what is shown is the protein translated from the DNA. The chain employs TRDV2 and TRDJ3; TRDD3 aligns across 11 bases. The germline V gene has CDR1 GEAIGNYY and CDR2 EKD. V lost 4 bases to trimming and J lost 0 bases; unmatched junction nucleotides: 4. This CDR3 is 18 amino acids long. CDR3 bases: TGTGCCTGTGAAGAACTGGGGGATAGCTCCTGGGACACCCGACAGATGTTTTTC. Encoded protein: CACEELGDSSWDTRQMFF.

About this clone itself: The TCRdb protein comes from a much larger clone and disagrees with this DNA's translation at residue 4, likely due to a read error; the protein given here is derived from the DNA. The chain joins TRAV29/DV5 to TRDJ3; 10 bases match TRDD3. This CDR3 region has 15 residues. In germline, CDR1 is NSMFDY, CDR2 ISSIKDK. V dropped 5 bases and J dropped 3; count of bases not matched to a gene: 2. The chain's CDR3 is CAASGGYWDTRQMFF. Written as DNA, the CDR3 is TGTGCAGCTTCTGGGGGATACTGGGACACCCGACAGATGTTTTTC.

With regard to this clone: Compared with germline, one end of the junction differs, possibly owing to a read error. The same CDR3 can be traced to other DNA sequences in this sample. V gene TRDV2 combines with J gene TRDJ2, with TRDD3 matching over 8 bases. The CDR3 length is 16 residues. Germline-derived CDR1 and CDR2 are GEAIGNYY and EKD. As DNA, the CDR3 is TGTGCCTGTGACACTGGGGGATGCGCTTTGACAGCCCAACTCTTCTTT. This translates into CACDTGGCALTAQLFF.

To note about this clone: TCRdb lists the protein of a much larger clone for this DNA, which differs at residue 3, so this is likely a read error; the protein given here is translated from the DNA itself. The chain employs TRDV2 and TRDJ2, with D perhaps TRDD3 (6 bases). Germline-derived CDR1 and CDR2 are GEAIGNYY and EKD. CDR3 size: 16 residues. CDR3 DNA sequence: TGTGCCCGTGACACTATCGGTGGGGGCTACTTAGCACAACTCTTCTTT. The encoded protein is CARDTIGGGYLAQLFF.

In regard to this clone: TCRdb's entry gives the protein of a much larger clone, which mismatches this DNA's translation at residue 6, likely from a read error; the protein reported here is translated from the DNA. The chain couples TRDV2 to TRDJ3; D may be TRDD3 (6 bases). CDR1 and CDR2 from the germline V gene are GEAIGNYY and EKD. The V gene lost 2 bases and the J gene lost 0 bases, with 13 bases spanning the gap. The CDR3 is made up of 18 amino acids. The CDR3: CACDIPGESSWDTRQMFF. As DNA, the CDR3 is TGTGCCTGTGACATACCGGGGGAGAGCTCCTGGGACACCCGACAGATGTTTTTC.

To note about this clone: The protein in TCRdb stems from a much larger clone and differs at residue 8 from this DNA's translation, likely a read error; here the protein is translated from the DNA. The chain combines TRDV2 with TRDJ1, with 8 bases aligning to TRDD3. J lost 4 bases, V lost 2 bases, and 8 bases had no gene match. The CDR3 contains 15 residues. In germline, CDR1 is GEAIGNYY, CDR2 EKD. CDR3 protein: CACDKLGATIDKLIF. The CDR3 bases are TGTGCCTGTGACAAACTGGGGGCTACGATCGATAAACTCATCTTT.

The table lists this clone with a few counts. This likely reflects a read error, since a far larger clone is one base away. The rearrangement uses TRDV2 and TRDJ3, with 12 bases matching TRDD3. CDR1 and CDR2 (germline): GEAIGNYY, EKD. The CDR3 loop spans 19 amino acids. As DNA, the CDR3 is TGTGCCTGTGGCACCTGGGGGATACGCAGCTCCTGGGACACCCGACAGATGTTTTTC. Protein sequence: CACGTWGIRSSWDTRQMFF.

This clone was seen more than once but under ten times. A far larger clone is only one base removed, so a read error is likely. Other DNA sequences in the same sample also yield this CDR3. CDR3 amino acids: CACDEEWVSWDTRQMFF. The CDR3 DNA follows: TGTGCCTGCGACGAAGAATGGGTCTCCTGGGACACCCGACAGATGTTTTTC. This chain links TRDV2 with TRDJ3; D is unclear. V dropped 7 bases and J dropped 0 bases, with 15 bases sitting between them. The CDR3 loop spans 17 amino acids. Germline V gene data show CDR1 as GEAIGNYY and CDR2 as EKD.

This clone was seen a handful of times. The protein TCRdb lists belongs to a much larger clone and differs from this DNA's translation at residue 14, which points to a read error; the protein shown is made from the DNA. V gene TRDV2 combines with J gene TRDJ3; 9 bases are shared with TRDD3. Germline CDR1 GEAIGNYY, CDR2 EKD. This CDR3 has 17 amino acids. CDR3 nucleotide sequence: TGTGCCTGTGACACCTGGGGGATATCCTGGGACACCCGACCGATGTTTTTC. Residues: CACDTWGISWDTRPMFF.

This clone was counted only a few times. Given a far larger clone just one base away, this is likely a sequencing read error. In the same sample, other DNA sequences code for this CDR3. The genes are TRDV2 and TRDJ3; D may be TRDD3 (6 bases). Looked up from germline, CDR1 is GEAIGNYY and CDR2 is EKD. CDR3 length: 19 amino acids. Trimming took 3 bases from V and 0 from J, leaving 17 bases between them. CDR3 in DNA: TGTGCCTGTGACCTACTGGGAGATACGAGCTCCTGGGACACCCGACAGATGTTTTTC. It specifies CACDLLGDTSSWDTRQMFF.

This chain uses TRDV2 with TRDJ1, with 8 bases aligning to TRDD3. Germline V lookup: CDR1 GEAIGNYY, CDR2 EKD. Trimming removed 3 bases from V and 0 bases from J; junction bases left unmatched: 14. The CDR3 loop spans 18 amino acids. The CDR3, as DNA: TGTGCCTGTGACGCCATGTGGAAACTGGGGGCCTACACCGATAAACTCATCTTT. Its protein is CACDAMWKLGAYTDKLIF.

A remark on this clone: With a far larger clone one base away, a read error is the likely cause. The same CDR3 also results from other DNA sequences found in this sample. The CDR3 loop is CACDPLVLGDTPWDTRQMFF. Here the CDR3 DNA reads TGTGCCTGTGACCCTCTCGTATTGGGGGATACGCCCTGGGACACCCGACAGATGTTTTTC. The rearrangement joins TRDV2 to TRDJ3; 11 bases match TRDD3. The V segment lost 3 bases and the J segment 2 bases; nucleotides outside the gene matches: 11. The CDR3 sequence is 20 residues long. Germline-derived CDR1 and CDR2 are GEAIGNYY and EKD.

Concerning this clone: This is likely an artifact of a read error, given a far larger clone one base away. The same CDR3 also results from other DNA sequences found in this sample. As DNA, the CDR3 is TGTGCCTGTGACACCGGAGGATACGCGACCTGGGACACCCGACAGATGTTTTTC. It yields the protein CACDTGGYATWDTRQMFF. The chain couples TRDV2 to TRDJ3; 7 bases align to TRDD3. CDR1 and CDR2 (germline): GEAIGNYY, EKD. This CDR3 is built from 18 residues. The junction had 6 bases not matched to a gene; V was cut back by 0 bases and J by 2 bases.

This clone was detected only a few times. A single base is all that separates this from a far larger clone, so a read error is likely. CDR3 amino acids: CACDTGGCDKLIF. CDR3 DNA sequence: TGTGCCTGTGACACCGGGGGATGCGATAAACTCATCTTT. This chain joins TRDV2 and TRDJ1; TRDD3 matches at 7 bases. Trimming at V came to 0 bases and at J to 4 bases, leaving 1 base not matched to a gene. The germline V gene encodes CDR1 GEAIGNYY and CDR2 EKD. The CDR3 consists of 13 residues.

In regard to this clone: TCRdb's entry gives the protein of a much larger clone, which mismatches this DNA's translation at residue 17, likely from a read error; the protein reported here is translated from the DNA. The chain couples TRDV2 to TRDJ3; TRDD3 matches 11 bases. This CDR3 has 19 residues. Germline-derived CDR1 and CDR2 are GEAIGNYY and EKD. Here the CDR3 DNA reads TGTGCCTGTGACAACGTACTGGGGGATAGCTCCTGGGACACCCGACAGGTGTTTTTC. It translates to CACDNVLGDSSWDTRQVFF.

The chain couples TRDV2 to TRDJ3, with a weak D call TRDD3 (5 bases). In germline, CDR1 is GEAIGNYY, CDR2 EKD. CDR3 length equals 15 residues. The V gene lost 6 bases and the J gene lost 2 bases, with 10 bases spanning the gap. The CDR3 bases are TGTGCCTGTAATGGGGAAACCTGGGACACCCGACAGATGTTTTTC. Translation gives CACNGETWDTRQMFF.

This clone came up a few times. TCRdb's listed protein matches a much larger clone and diverges from this DNA's translation at residue 4, likely through a read error; the protein shown comes from the DNA. J is TRDJ3 and V is TRDV2; D perhaps matches TRDD3 (6 bases). There are 18 residues in the CDR3. Per germline, CDR1 GEAIGNYY and CDR2 EKD. CDR3 region: CACGTAGYSSWDTRQMFF. The CDR3 bases are TGTGCCTGTGGCACCGCCGGATACAGCTCCTGGGACACCCGACAGATGTTTTTC.

The table lists this clone with a few counts. Since a much larger clone is just one base distant, this may be a read error. This chain uses TRDV3 with TRDJ2; D is undetermined. Germline V gene lookup returns CDR1 TVYSNPD and CDR2 GDNSRS (reference sequence). The ends were cut back, 4 bases at V and 7 bases at J, with 10 bases in the middle. The CDR3 has 11 amino acids. The CDR3 loop is CACSDEAQLFF. The CDR3 DNA reads TGTGCCTGTTCTGATGAAGCACAACTCTTCTTT. Using reference TRDV3 and TRDJ2 for the parts outside the CDR3, the full variable domain is CDKVTQSSPDQTVASGSEVVLLCTYDTVYSNPDLFWYRIRPDYSFQFVFYGDNSRSEGADFTQGRFSVKHILTQKAFHLVISPVRTEDSATYYCACSDEAQLFFGKGTQLIVEP.

Concerning this clone itself: The protein recorded in TCRdb matches a much larger clone and deviates from this DNA's translation at residue 13, suggesting a read error; the protein here is obtained by translating the DNA. The CDR3, as DNA: TGTGCCTGTGACACCTTCTGGGGGATATCCTGGGACGCCCGACAGATGTTTTTC. Translated: CACDTFWGISWDARQMFF. The genes are TRDV2 and TRDJ3; TRDD3 agrees at 10 bases. The CDR3 consists of 18 residues. Per germline, CDR1 GEAIGNYY and CDR2 EKD.